One and the same sample provided the 5 T cell receptor beta chains below, sequenced in a study of cytomegalovirus exposure and HLA in healthy donors. Profiling relied on immunoSEQ multiplex PCR, and the TCRdb table lists in-frame clones only, not all of them. The sample consists of about 140,000 clones, about 90% of them appearing once. The material sequenced was PBMCs. These receptors all stem from a man younger than 35 in good health and CMV-seronegative.

V and J are TRBV6-5 and TRBJ2-7; tentatively, D is TRBD2 (7 bases). The CDR3 totals 14 residues. The V end was cut by 0 bases, the J end by 6 bases, with 12 bases between. The germline CDR1 and CDR2 sequences are MNHEY and SVGAGI. The CDR3 coding sequence is TGTGCCAGCAGTTACTCAGCGGGACATCCCGAGCAGTACTTC. Protein product: CASSYSAGHPEQYF.

The chain carries TRBV27 and TRBJ2-6; 11 bases align to TRBD1. The CDR3 loop spans 18 amino acids. Trimming took 5 bases from V and 0 from J; bases not matched to a gene: 6. Germline loops: CDR1 MNHEY, CDR2 SMNVEV (reference sequence). CDR3 amino acids: CASSPRDRGYSGANVLTF. The CDR3 DNA reads as TGTGCCAGCAGTCCCCGGGACAGGGGGTACTCTGGGGCCAACGTCCTGACTTTC.

The V gene is TRBV5-4, the J gene TRBJ1-4, with a weak D call TRBD1 (5 bases). V lost 4 bases and J lost 7, with 20 bases in between. Germline values: CDR1 SGHNT, CDR2 YYREEE (reference sequence). The CDR3 totals 16 residues. The CDR3 sequence is CASSHDGGSLSEKLFF. The CDR3 DNA reads TGTGCCAGCAGCCACGACGGGGGATCTCTGAGTGAAAAACTGTTTTTT.

The V and J genes are TRBV29-1 and TRBJ2-5, with D possibly matching TRBD1 (7 bases). The V gene lost 2 bases and the J gene lost 5 bases, with 12 bases spanning the gap. This CDR3 is built from 13 residues. Germline values: CDR1 SQVTM, CDR2 ANQGSEA. The CDR3 spells CSVEQGGAETQYF. The CDR3 DNA reads as TGCAGCGTTGAACAGGGGGGCGCGGAGACCCAGTACTTC.

The rearrangement joins TRBV6-1 to TRBJ2-1; D remains ambiguous. Germline assignment: CDR1 MNHNS and CDR2 SASEGT. V was pared by 0 bases and J by 0 bases, with 18 bases between. CDR3 size: 19 residues. The DNA for the CDR3 is TGTGCCAGCAGTGAAGCGGCTGCTACGACTTTCAGCTCCTACAATGAGCAGTTCTTC. This sequence encodes CASSEAAATTFSSYNEQFF.